This paragraph reports one T cell receptor (beta chain). The junction departs from the called germline gene at one end, perhaps through a read error. Unsorted bulk tissue (roughly 20-34 mg) underwent RNA and DNA co-extraction. Every patient in the cohort had a primary liver carcinoma. That carcinoma was treated by surgical resection. The data were obtained in a study of tumor-infiltrating lymphocytes in primary liver carcinoma. Germline values: CDR1 SGHAT, CDR2 FQNNGV. CDR3 length equals 14 residues. Using a constant-region primer together with ProtoScript II reverse transcriptase, TCR beta cDNA was made from about 490 ng of total RNA. Nested multiplex PCR, run for three rounds with slightly modified ARM-PCR, yielded TCR beta libraries. Investigators reported that the first two PCR rounds, at 10 cycles each, used TRBV1-TRBV30 forward primers with a C-beta reverse primer. TCRdb redid the calling of the multiplex PCR reads with MiXCR, one entry per CDR3 protein. The profile covers approximately 23,000 distinct CDR3 sequences, with around 81% appearing a single time and 35% to 45% taken by the ten largest.

The chain has TRBV11-2 and TRBJ2-3, with D hard to call. The sample taken for sequencing was liver tumor tissue from sampling region 2. Subset denoted: tumor region T2, inferior pole. This TCR was recovered from a woman aged 30 to 39 with primary liver carcinoma and hepatitis B virus infection. CDR3 in amino acids: CASSLAYSIDMQYF. The CDR3 DNA reads as TGTGCCAGCAGTTTAGCTTATAGCATAGATATGCAGTATTTT.